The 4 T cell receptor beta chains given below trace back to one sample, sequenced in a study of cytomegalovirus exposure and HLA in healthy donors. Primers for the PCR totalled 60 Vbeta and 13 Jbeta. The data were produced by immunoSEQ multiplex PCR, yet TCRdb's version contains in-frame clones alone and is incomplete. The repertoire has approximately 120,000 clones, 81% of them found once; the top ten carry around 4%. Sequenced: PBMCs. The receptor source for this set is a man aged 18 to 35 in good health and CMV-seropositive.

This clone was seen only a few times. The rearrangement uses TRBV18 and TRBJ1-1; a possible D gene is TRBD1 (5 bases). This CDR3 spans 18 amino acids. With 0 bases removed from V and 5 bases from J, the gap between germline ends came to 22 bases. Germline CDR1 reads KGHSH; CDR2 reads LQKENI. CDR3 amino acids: CASSPPGGDGVHRTEAFF. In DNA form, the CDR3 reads TGTGCCAGCTCACCACCGGGGGGGGATGGGGTGCACAGGACTGAAGCTTTCTTT.

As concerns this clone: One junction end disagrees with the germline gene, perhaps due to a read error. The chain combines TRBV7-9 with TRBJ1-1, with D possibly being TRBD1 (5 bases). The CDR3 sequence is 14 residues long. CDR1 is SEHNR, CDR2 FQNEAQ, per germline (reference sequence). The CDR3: CSSSLARENTEAFF. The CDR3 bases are TGTTCCAGCAGCTTAGCCAGGGAGAACACTGAAGCTTTCTTT.

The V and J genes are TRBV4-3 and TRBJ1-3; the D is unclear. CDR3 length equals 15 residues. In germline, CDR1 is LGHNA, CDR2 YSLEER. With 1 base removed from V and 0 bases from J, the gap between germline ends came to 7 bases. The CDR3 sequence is CASSQAFYSGNTIYF. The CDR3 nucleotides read TGCGCCAGCAGCCAAGCCTTTTACTCTGGAAACACCATATATTTT.

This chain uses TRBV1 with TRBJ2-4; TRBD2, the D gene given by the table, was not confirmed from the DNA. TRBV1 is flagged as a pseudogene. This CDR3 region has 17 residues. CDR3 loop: CTSSHAGLVKVKNIQYF. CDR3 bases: TGCACCAGCAGTCACGCGGGACTAGTAAAAGTCAAAAACATTCAGTACTTC.